This TCR beta chain was sequenced during a study of lymphopenia after photon versus proton radiotherapy. TCRdb's table, derived via immunoSEQ multiplex PCR, lists solely in-frame clones and lacks some. In the table there are tens of thousands of clones, 65% to 90% of which are singletons. V shed 6 bases and J shed 1 base, with 10 bases lying between them. The CDR3 runs to 12 residues. Germline lookup yields CDR1 SQVTM and CDR2 ANQGSEA. The sequences come from peripheral blood, collected from a patient treated with photon-based radiotherapy. This TCR was recovered from a man in his forties with gastric cancer. This chain uses TRBV29-1 with TRBJ2-7, with D tentatively TRBD1 or TRBD2 (5 bases each). The CDR3 DNA reads TGCAGCGTCCGGGACGGGTCCTACGAGCAGTACTTC. Its protein is CSVRDGSYEQYF.